By its share, the clone carrying this T cell receptor beta chain is large. This entry belongs to a study of chemoradiotherapy in HPV16-positive cancers. The overall study: Functional T-cell assays on a couple of HPV16-positive patients' cells defined candidate HPV-specific clones and common TCR motifs.

The V end lost 5 bases, the J end lost 4 bases, and 14 bases lay between the germline ends. There are 14 residues in the CDR3. The germline V gene has CDR1 SGHTA and CDR2 FQGTGA. Assay: immunoSEQ multiplex PCR; the TCRdb copy retains only in-frame clones and omits some. In the table there are around 30,000 clones, about 92% of which are singletons. The sample was blood, taken from a patient who underwent chemoradiotherapy. The V and J genes are TRBV7-3 and TRBJ1-2; maybe TRBD1 (6 bases). The receptor's source is a human donor with HPV-associated anogenital cancer. This CDR3 is CASSPTGGLYGYTF. In DNA, the CDR3 is TGTGCCAGCAGCCCGACGGGGGGCCTCTATGGCTACACCTTC.